The TCR beta chain described here comes from a study of shared clonotypes between healthy human individuals. Whole-study context: A couple of women and a few men aged 18 to 49 served as donors. Plates per donor: three CD4 naive, three CD4 memory, two CD8 naive, one CD8 memory.

Germline CDR1 reads KGHSH; CDR2 reads LQKENI. Trimming left V 1 base short and J 6 bases short, with 7 bases between. The CDR3 has 12 residues. Deep level was the assay's run setting. Sequencing was performed with immunoSEQ multiplex PCR; in TCRdb, only in-frame clones are kept and a portion is missing. This repertoire shows 2 million to 2.5 million clones, around 95% found once; its top ten account for roughly 0.13%. V is TRBV18 and J is TRBJ2-7; a weak D match, TRBD1 (5 bases). Sequenced material: naive CD4+ T cells sorted from blood. Stated subset: CD45RA+ positively selected. The sequence derives from a man aged 18 to 30 in good health. This chain's CDR3 is CASSPLQGEQYF. CDR3 in DNA: TGTGCCAGCTCACCACTCCAGGGCGAGCAGTACTTC.